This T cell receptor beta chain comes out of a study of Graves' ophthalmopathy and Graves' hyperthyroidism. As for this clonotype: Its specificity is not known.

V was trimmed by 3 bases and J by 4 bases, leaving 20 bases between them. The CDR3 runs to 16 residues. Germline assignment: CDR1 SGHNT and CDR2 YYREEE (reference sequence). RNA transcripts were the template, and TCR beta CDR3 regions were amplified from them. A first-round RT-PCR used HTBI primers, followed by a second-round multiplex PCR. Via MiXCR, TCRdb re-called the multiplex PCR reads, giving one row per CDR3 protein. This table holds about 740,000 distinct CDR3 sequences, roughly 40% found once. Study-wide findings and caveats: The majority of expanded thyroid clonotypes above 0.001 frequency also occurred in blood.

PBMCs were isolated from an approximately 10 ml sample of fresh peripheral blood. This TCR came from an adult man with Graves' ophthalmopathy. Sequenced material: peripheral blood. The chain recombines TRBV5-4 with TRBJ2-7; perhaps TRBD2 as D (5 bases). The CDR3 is CASSSPGVASPYEQYF. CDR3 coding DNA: TGTGCCAGCAGCTCCCCCGGGGTAGCCAGCCCTTACGAGCAGTACTTC. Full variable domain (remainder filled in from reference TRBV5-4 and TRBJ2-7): ETGVTQSPTHLIKTRGQQVTLRCSSQSGHNTVSWYQQALGQGPQFIFQYYREEENGRGNFPPRFSGLQFPNYSSELNVNALELDDSALYLCASSSPGVASPYEQYFGPGTRLTVT.